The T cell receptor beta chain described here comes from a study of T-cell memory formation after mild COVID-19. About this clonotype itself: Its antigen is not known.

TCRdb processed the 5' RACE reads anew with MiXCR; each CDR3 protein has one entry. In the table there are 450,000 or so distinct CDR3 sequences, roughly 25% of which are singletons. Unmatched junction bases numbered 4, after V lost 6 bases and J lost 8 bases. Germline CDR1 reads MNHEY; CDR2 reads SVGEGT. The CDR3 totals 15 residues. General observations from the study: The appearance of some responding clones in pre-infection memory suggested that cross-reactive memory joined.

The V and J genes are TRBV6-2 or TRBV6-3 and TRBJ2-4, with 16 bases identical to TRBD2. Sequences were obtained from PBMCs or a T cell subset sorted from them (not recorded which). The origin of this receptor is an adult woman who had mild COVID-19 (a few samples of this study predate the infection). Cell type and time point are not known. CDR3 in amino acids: CASRGLAGGPDIQYF. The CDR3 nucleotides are TGTGCCAGCAGGGGACTAGCGGGAGGGCCTGACATTCAGTACTTC.